One and the same sample provided the 22 T cell receptor beta chains below, sequenced in a study of cytomegalovirus exposure and HLA in healthy donors. Profiled with immunoSEQ multiplex PCR; TCRdb holds only in-frame clones, not every one. The sample includes 130,000 to 150,000 clones, 85% to 90% of them seen just once. Sequenced: PBMCs. Receptor source: a woman aged 18-29 years in good health and CMV-seropositive.

This chain joins TRBV28 and TRBJ2-5, with D perhaps matching TRBD2 (5 bases). The CDR3 is 15 residues long. The germline V gene encodes CDR1 MDHEN and CDR2 SYDVKM. Trimming removed 5 bases at V and 5 bases at J, with 18 bases between. CDR3 in DNA: TGTGCCAGCAGTGACTATAGCATTGTCGGGGAGACCCAGTACTTC. Translated: CASSDYSIVGETQYF.

This sequence joins TRBV27 and TRBJ1-1; D is undetermined. V lost 5 bases and J lost 3, with 10 bases in between. The CDR3 is made up of 13 amino acids. Germline values: CDR1 MNHEY, CDR2 SMNVEV (reference sequence). The DNA of the CDR3 is TGTGCCAGCAGTCCGAACAGTTACACTGAAGCTTTCTTT. As protein: CASSPNSYTEAFF.

The CDR3 sequence is CASSRRDLLGETQYF. DNA of the CDR3: TGTGCCAGCAGCCGCCGGGATCTCTTGGGGGAGACCCAGTACTTC. The V call is TRBV7-9, the J call TRBJ2-5; D perhaps matches TRBD2 (5 bases). The CDR3 is 15 residues long. Between the trimmed V and J ends, which lost 5 bases and 5 bases, there was a span of 18 bases. CDR1 is SEHNR and CDR2 is FQNEAQ in the germline V gene (reference sequence).

This clone was found once. V and J are TRBV4-1 and TRBJ2-2, with 10 nucleotides matching TRBD2. Germline V gene sequence: CDR1 MGHRA, CDR2 YSYEKL. V gave up 0 bases and J gave up 7 bases; unmatched junction bases: 5. This CDR3 spans 16 amino acids. CDR3 in amino acids: CASSQESGGAIGELFF. The CDR3, as DNA: TGCGCCAGCAGCCAAGAAAGCGGGGGGGCGATCGGGGAGCTGTTTTTT.

This clone was observed once. The J gene is TRBJ2-5, the V gene TRBV12-5; maybe TRBD2 (5 bases). The germline V gene encodes CDR1 LGHNT and CDR2 FRNRAP. The CDR3 contains 15 residues. Deletions cut 1 base from V and 6 bases from J, with 15 bases between. CDR3 residues: CASGLGPLEGQTQYF. The CDR3 DNA is TGTGCTAGTGGTTTGGGCCCCCTCGAGGGTCAGACCCAGTACTTC.

In DNA, the CDR3 is TGTGCCAGCAGCCAGGGGGGCAGCTCCTACGAGCAGTACTTC. As protein: CASSQGGSSYEQYF. This chain joins TRBV7-3 and TRBJ2-7; tentative D call: TRBD1 (7 bases). V was shortened by 5 bases and J by 0 bases, with 11 bases between the two germline ends. CDR1 is SGHTA, CDR2 FQGTGA, per germline. The CDR3 runs 14 residues.

This clone was observed a few times. The V and J genes are TRBV4-2 and TRBJ2-3, with D possibly matching TRBD2 (5 bases). V lost 3 bases, J lost 3 bases, and 10 bases lay in between. Germline-derived CDR1 and CDR2 are LGHNA and YNFKEQ. The CDR3 runs to 14 residues. The DNA for the CDR3 is TGTGCCAGCAGCCAGAGGGAGTCTACAGATACGCAGTATTTT. Encoded protein: CASSQRESTDTQYF.

The V gene is TRBV6-4, the J gene TRBJ1-4; D ambiguous. The germline V and J ends were trimmed by 6 bases and 8 bases, with 13 bases remaining between them. The V gene's germline CDR1 is MRHNA and CDR2 SNTAGT. The CDR3 contains 13 residues. DNA of the CDR3: TGTGCCAGCAGACCAAACGAAGCGGAAAAACTGTTTTTT. Translated: CASRPNEAEKLFF.

This clone has just one count. V and J are TRBV4-1 and TRBJ2-1; 10 nucleotides agree with TRBD2. CDR1 MGHRA and CDR2 YSYEKL come from the germline V gene. The ends lost 4 bases at V and 3 bases at J; junction bases unmatched: 15. This CDR3 has 19 amino acids. The CDR3 bases are TGCGCCAGCAGCCCCGCTAGCGGGGGAACTTCACAGCGCTACAATGAGCAGTTCTTC. It specifies CASSPASGGTSQRYNEQFF.

The V call is TRBV30, the J call TRBJ1-5, with D possibly TRBD1 on 6 matching bases. Trimming cost V 3 bases and J 4 bases, with 10 bases left between them. The CDR3 is made up of 13 amino acids. CDR1 is GTSNPN, CDR2 SVGIG, per germline (reference sequence). The CDR3 coding sequence is TGTGCCTGGAGAAGGGACATTAATCAGCCCCAGCATTTT. Protein product: CAWRRDINQPQHF.

This chain links TRBV28 with TRBJ2-7, with D possibly TRBD1 on 6 matching bases. This CDR3 has 15 amino acids. Germline loops: CDR1 MDHEN, CDR2 SYDVKM. V was cut by 2 bases and J by 2 bases, with 13 bases left in between. The CDR3 DNA is TGTGCCAGCAGTTTACAGGGGCGCCGGACCTACGAGCAGTACTTC. Its translation: CASSLQGRRTYEQYF.

The chain recombines TRBV30 with TRBJ1-2; the match to TRBD1 covers 10 bases. The CDR3 is made up of 17 amino acids. The V segment lost 0 bases and the J segment 4 bases; nucleotides outside the gene matches: 11. Per the germline V gene, CDR1 is GTSNPN and CDR2 is SVGIG (reference sequence). CDR3 loop: CAWSVLTGGHFFYGYTF. The CDR3 coding sequence is TGTGCCTGGAGTGTATTGACAGGGGGCCACTTTTTCTATGGCTACACCTTC.

Concerning this clone: Other DNA sequences in this specimen translate into the identical CDR3. The chain employs TRBV5-1 and TRBJ2-7; D remains ambiguous. V gave up 2 bases and J gave up 1 base, with 7 bases separating them. The CDR3 has 13 residues. CDR1 and CDR2 from the germline V gene are SGHRS and YFSETQ. The CDR3 reads CASSLAGSYEQYF. The CDR3 region has the DNA TGCGCCAGCAGCTTAGCAGGATCCTACGAGCAGTACTTC. The whole variable domain, remainder taken from reference TRBV5-1 and TRBJ2-7, is KAGVTQTPRYLIKTRGQQVTLSCSPISGHRSVSWYQQTPGQGLQFLFEYFSETQRNKGNFPGRFSGRQFSNSRSEMNVSTLELGDSALYLCASSLAGSYEQYFGPGTRLTVT.

The CDR3 DNA reads TGTGCCAGCAGCCCCTACCGGGGACACTACACCTTC. Translating it yields CASSPYRGHYTF. V gene TRBV16 combines with J gene TRBJ1-2; D might be TRBD1 (6 bases). Germline assignment: CDR1 KGHSY and CDR2 FQNENV. V lost 4 bases and J 10 bases, leaving 13 bases between the germline ends. The CDR3 contains 12 residues.

The chain is built from TRBV6-4 and TRBJ1-5, with TRBD1 matching over 8 bases. The CDR3 length is 14 residues. Germline lookup yields CDR1 MRHNA and CDR2 SNTAGT. The V gene end was trimmed by 8 bases and the J gene end by 4 bases; junction bases not matched to a gene: 7. The CDR3 DNA reads TGTGCCAGCCTTTCGGACAGGGTGAATCAGCCCCAGCATTTT. This gives the protein CASLSDRVNQPQHF.

V is TRBV30 and J is TRBJ1-1; D is possibly TRBD1 (5 bases). Germline V CDR1 and CDR2: GTSNPN, SVGIG (reference sequence). The germline V and J ends were trimmed by 1 base and 3 bases, with 9 bases remaining between them. CDR3 length: 13 amino acids. CDR3 DNA sequence: TGTGCCTGGAGTGACGGGGGAGACACTGAAGCTTTCTTT. Its protein is CAWSDGGDTEAFF.

With respect to this clone: The identical CDR3 is also encoded by other nucleotide sequences in the sample. The rearrangement joins TRBV5-4 to TRBJ2-5; 15 nucleotides match TRBD2. Germline CDR1 reads SGHNT; CDR2 reads YYREEE (reference sequence). CDR3 length: 16 residues. Trimming at V came to 4 bases and at J to 2 bases, leaving 3 bases not matched to a gene. CDR3: CASSPGLAGGQETQYF. The CDR3 DNA follows: TGTGCCAGCAGCCCCGGACTAGCGGGGGGGCAAGAGACCCAGTACTTC.

This clone was observed a handful of times. The rearrangement joins TRBV6-5 to TRBJ2-7, with 7 positions matching TRBD1. The CDR3 covers 12 residues. Germline V lookup: CDR1 MNHEY, CDR2 SVGAGI. J was trimmed by 7 bases and V by 6 bases; bases with no gene match: 6. CDR3 bases: TGTGCCAGCAGGGACAGGCTAGGGGAGCAGTACTTC. Amino acids: CASRDRLGEQYF.

Turning to this clone: An end of the junction does not agree with germline; a read error may underlie this. The rearrangement links TRBV20-1 to TRBJ2-1, with 7 bases that match TRBD2. There are 10 residues in the CDR3. The V gene's germline CDR1 is DFQATT and CDR2 SNEGSKA (reference sequence). The CDR3 DNA follows: TGCAGTTCTAGCGGCAATGAGCAGTTCTTC. This codes for CSSSGNEQFF.

The chain carries TRBV15 and TRBJ1-2; 7 positions agree with TRBD1. This CDR3 has 14 amino acids. The V gene's germline CDR1 is LNHNV and CDR2 YYDKDF (reference sequence). Trimming cost V 1 base and J 4 bases; bases outside gene matches: 3. In nucleotides, the CDR3 is TGTGCCACCAGCAGAGGGGGGACAGCCTATGGCTACACCTTC. Its translation: CATSRGGTAYGYTF. Variable domain in full (rest from reference TRBV15 and TRBJ1-2): DAMVIQNPRYQVTQFGKPVTLSCSQTLNHNVMYWYQQKSSQAPKLLFHYYDKDFNNEADTPDNFQSRRPNTSFCFLDIRSPGLGDTAMYLCATSRGGTAYGYTFGSGTRLTVV.

This rearrangement joins TRBV13 to TRBJ1-1, with no clear D. From germline, CDR1 is PRHDT and CDR2 FYEKMQ (reference sequence). V was shortened by 5 bases and J by 0 bases, with 7 bases between the two germline ends. The CDR3 totals 13 residues. CDR3 in amino acids: CASSATVNTEAFF. CDR3 nucleotide sequence: TGTGCCAGCAGCGCTACCGTGAACACTGAAGCTTTCTTT. Looking up the rest from reference TRBV13 and TRBJ1-1 gives the full variable domain: AAGVIQSPRHLIKEKRETATLKCYPIPRHDTVYWYQQGPGQDPQFLISFYEKMQSDKGSIPDRFSAQQFSDYHSELNMSSLELGDSALYFCASSATVNTEAFFGQGTRLTVV.

The chain joins TRBV11-3 to TRBJ1-1; 9 bases align to TRBD1. V gave up 2 bases and J gave up 3 bases; unmatched junction bases: 13. The V gene's germline CDR1 is SGHNT and CDR2 YENEEA. The length of the CDR3 is 18 residues. CDR3 nucleotide sequence: TGTGCCAGCAGCTTAACGGGGTTTCGGACAGGGGAGGACACTGAAGCTTTCTTT. This gives the protein CASSLTGFRTGEDTEAFF.